This paragraph reports one T cell receptor beta chain. This clone appeared a single time. This clone's antigen is unknown. No much larger clonotype is one base removed from it; base qualities were not supplied. Taken from the germline V gene, the CDR1 and CDR2 loops are MDHEN and SYDVKM. The CDR3 runs 17 amino acids, cysteine and phenylalanine included. Left in the record is the CDR3 DNA by itself, 51 bases read in frame from the first base. Trimming costs V 2 bases and J 4 bases, and their ends lie 20 bases apart. Libraries were prepared through the immunoSEQ multiplex PCR assay. The clones in this table, taken by TCRdb from immuneACCESS, are in-frame only. Not every clone is retained; where verified, under half of the shortfall comes from an unresolved V gene, and the cause of the rest is unknown. The sample table contains about 660,000 clones; only one count was recorded for roughly 88% of them. The biggest ten clones account for 0.0085% to 0.012% of the sample.

The sample belongs to a study of shared T cell receptors in the human thymus (TCRdb year 2021). Background on the whole study: The study examined how the human thymus generates shared, self-reactive T-cell receptor alpha chains.

The same data also went into a second study, on human thymus T cells. The second source states: In Finland, the donors were immunologically healthy infants who were having open corrective cardiac surgery for congenital heart defects. Thymus tissue was obtained as surgical resects removed during corrective cardiac surgery. V and J gene segment usage appeared biased in both thymic and peripheral blood repertoires. Highly overlapping thymic TCR repertoires among unrelated individuals were reported in the related research. The study characterized TCR alpha and beta repertoires from seven to nine infant thymus samples and a few related peripheral blood samples. Donor ages ranged from roughly 6 to 250 days, and the cohort comprised about six male and a couple of female infants. Thymocytes were freed from the tissue by mechanical means and kept at -70 degrees C as pellets of roughly 9-30 million cells. A QIAsymphony instrument was used to extract genomic DNA from the frozen cell pellets. The immunoSEQ multiplex PCR assay was used to amplify the TCRB and TCRAD loci from a standardized amount of quality-controlled genomic DNA. The amplicons spanned the V(D)J region and were long enough to cover the CDR3 and allow V and J genes to be identified. The commercial immunoSEQ service was used to sequence amplicons on an Illumina platform. Primer bias and sequencing errors were corrected as previously described, and TCRAD and TCRB were defined on the basis of the IMGT database. immunoSEQ Analyzer 3.0 and VDJTools were used for repertoire analysis, which covered basic statistics, V/J segment usage, diversity estimates, rarefaction and pairwise overlap. To estimate diversity, the Chao1, ChaoE, Efron-Thisted, Shannon and inverse Simpson indices were applied, and diversity was also estimated on datasets down-sampled to the smallest sample. Repertoire overlap used strict matching of CDR3 nucleotide sequence, V gene and J gene, with Jaccard-based multidimensional scaling clustering. On average, around 810,000 unique TCRB clonotypes were obtained from thymus samples, compared with approximately 80,000 from blood samples.

The rearrangement joined TRBV28 to TRBJ1-2; the best D guess is TRBD1, with 6 bases matching. This TCR was sampled from a boy in the first two years of life with a congenital heart defect. Donor details come from another sample of the same person, matched by shared clones. Material for sequencing was thymocytes. The CDR3 has the sequence CASSLSLTGKSLYGYTF. The DNA sequence is as follows: TGTGCCAGCAGTTTAAGCCTTACAGGGAAAAGCCTCTATGGCTACACCTTC.